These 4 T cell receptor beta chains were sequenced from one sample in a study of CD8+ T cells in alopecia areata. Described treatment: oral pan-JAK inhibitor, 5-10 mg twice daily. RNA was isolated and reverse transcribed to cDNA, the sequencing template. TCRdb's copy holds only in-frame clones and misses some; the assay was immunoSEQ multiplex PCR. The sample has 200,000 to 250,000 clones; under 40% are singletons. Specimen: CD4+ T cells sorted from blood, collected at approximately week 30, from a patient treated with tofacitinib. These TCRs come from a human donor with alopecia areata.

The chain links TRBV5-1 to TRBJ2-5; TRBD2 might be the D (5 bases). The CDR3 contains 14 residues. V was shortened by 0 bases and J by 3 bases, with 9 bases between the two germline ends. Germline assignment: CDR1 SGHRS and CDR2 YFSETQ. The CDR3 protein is CASSLGSAEETQYF. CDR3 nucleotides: TGCGCCAGCAGCTTGGGTTCAGCGGAAGAGACCCAGTACTTC. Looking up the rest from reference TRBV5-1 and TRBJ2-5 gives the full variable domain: KAGVTQTPRYLIKTRGQQVTLSCSPISGHRSVSWYQQTPGQGLQFLFEYFSETQRNKGNFPGRFSGRQFSNSRSEMNVSTLELGDSALYLCASSLGSAEETQYFGPGTRLLVL.

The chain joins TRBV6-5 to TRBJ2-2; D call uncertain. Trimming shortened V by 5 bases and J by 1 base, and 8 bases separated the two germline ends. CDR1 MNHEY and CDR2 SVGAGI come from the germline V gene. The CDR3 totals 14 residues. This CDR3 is CASSISGNTGELFF. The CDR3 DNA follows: TGTGCCAGCAGTATTTCGGGGAACACCGGGGAGCTGTTTTTT.

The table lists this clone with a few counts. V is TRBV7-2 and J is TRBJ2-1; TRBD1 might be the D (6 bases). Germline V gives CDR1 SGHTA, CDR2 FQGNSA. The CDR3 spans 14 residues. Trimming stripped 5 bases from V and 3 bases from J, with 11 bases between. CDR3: CASSGAGVYNEQFF. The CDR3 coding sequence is TGTGCCAGCAGCGGAGCAGGGGTCTACAATGAGCAGTTCTTC.

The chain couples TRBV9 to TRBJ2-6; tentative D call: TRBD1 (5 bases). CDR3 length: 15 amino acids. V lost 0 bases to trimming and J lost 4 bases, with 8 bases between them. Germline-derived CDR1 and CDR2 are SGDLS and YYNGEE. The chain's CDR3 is CASSVGQGGANVLTF. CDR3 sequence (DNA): TGTGCCAGCAGCGTAGGGCAGGGCGGGGCCAACGTCCTGACTTTC.